This TCR beta chain was recovered during a study of T-cell reconstitution after alpha-beta-depleted transplantation in children. This clonotype was counted ten times or more. Its antigen is not known. The V end lost 4 bases, the J end lost 2 bases, and 15 bases lay between the germline ends. The CDR3 sequence is 15 residues long. The germline gives CDR1 SGHRS, CDR2 YFSETQ. General study results and limits: In patients about two months after transplant, alpha-beta T cells reportedly arose from several hundred expanded graft clones.

Unique molecular identifiers were used to barcode this TCRbeta library. TCRdb itself ran the PCR reads through MiXCR, one entry per CDR3 protein. Among roughly 17,000 distinct CDR3 sequences, 9.5% to 15% were seen once, and the ten largest hold about 72%. The sequence came from a boy under two years old who had a stem cell transplant for Wiskott-Aldrich syndrome, so the T cells may come from the graft donor. Sequencing was performed on PBMCs, mostly from graft donor cells, taken 180 days after TCRalphabeta/CD19-depleted stem cell transplant. The genes are TRBV5-1 and TRBJ1-2; a weak D match, TRBD1 (5 bases). DNA of the CDR3: TGCGCCAGCAGCCCAACCCTCGACAGAAACTATGGCTACACCTTC. It codes for CASSPTLDRNYGYTF.